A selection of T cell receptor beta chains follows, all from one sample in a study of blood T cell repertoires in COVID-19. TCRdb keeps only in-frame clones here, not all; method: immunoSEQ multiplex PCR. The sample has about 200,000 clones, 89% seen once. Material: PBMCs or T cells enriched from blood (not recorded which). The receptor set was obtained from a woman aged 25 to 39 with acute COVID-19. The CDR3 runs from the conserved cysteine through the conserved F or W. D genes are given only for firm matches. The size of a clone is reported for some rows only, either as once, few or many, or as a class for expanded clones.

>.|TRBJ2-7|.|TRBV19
TGTGCCAGTAGGAGCTCGGGCGAGCAGTACTTC
CASRSSGEQYF
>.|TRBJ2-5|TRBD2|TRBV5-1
TGCGCCAGCAGCGGACTTTCCACCGGAGTAGCGGGGCCGCAAGAGACCCAGTACTTC
CASSGLSTGVAGPQETQYF
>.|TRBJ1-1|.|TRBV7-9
TGTGCCAGCAGCCCACCCACAGACAGGAGGAACACTGAAGCTTTCTTT
CASSPPTDRRNTEAFF
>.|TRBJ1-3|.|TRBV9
TGTGCCAGCAGTGAGCTAGACTCTGGAAACACCATATATTTT
CASSELDSGNTIYF
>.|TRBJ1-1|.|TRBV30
TGTGCCTGGAGTGTATGGGGGGTGGGGGTGAACACTGAAGCTTTCTTT
CAWSVWGVGVNTEAFF
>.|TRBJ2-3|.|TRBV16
TGTGCCAGCAGCCGGCCAGGGGAAGATACGCAGTATTTT
CASSRPGEDTQYF
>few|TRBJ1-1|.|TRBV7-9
TGTGCCAGCAGTTTCCACAGGACGGGAGACACTGAAGCTTTCTTT
CASSFHRTGDTEAFF
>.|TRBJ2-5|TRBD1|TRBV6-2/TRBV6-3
TGTGCCAGCAGTCACCGGGACAGGGCTGGAGAGACCCAGTACTTC
CASSHRDRAGETQYF
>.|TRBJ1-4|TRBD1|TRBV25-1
TGTGCCAGCAGTGAACGACAGGGGAATGAAAAACTGTTTTTT
CASSERQGNEKLFF
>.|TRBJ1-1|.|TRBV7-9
TGTGCCAGCAGCTTAGCCCCCGGGCCTACGGGGACTGAAGCTTTCTTT
CASSLAPGPTGTEAFF
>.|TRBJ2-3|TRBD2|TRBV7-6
TGTGCCAGCAGCTTAACCAGCGGGGGGGGCACAGATACGCAGTATTTT
CASSLTSGGGTDTQYF
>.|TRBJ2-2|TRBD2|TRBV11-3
TGTGCCAGCAGCCTCTCCTCCTCAGCGGGGGGGCTCACCGGGGAGCTGTTTTTT
CASSLSSSAGGLTGELFF
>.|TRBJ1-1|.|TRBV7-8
TGTGCCAGCAGCTTAGGTCACAGCGGGGCCCCTGAAGCTTTCTTT
CASSLGHSGAPEAFF
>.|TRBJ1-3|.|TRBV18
TGTGCCAGCTCACCAACGACAGGCGGAAACACCATATATTTT
CASSPTTGGNTIYF
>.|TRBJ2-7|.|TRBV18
TGTGCCAGCTCACCATACGGACTCTACGAGCAGTACTTC
CASSPYGLYEQYF
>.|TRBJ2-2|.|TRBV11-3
TGTGCCAGCAGTCGCGGACTATCCGGGGAGCTGTTTTTT
CASSRGLSGELFF
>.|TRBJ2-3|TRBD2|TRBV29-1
TGCAGCGTTGAATTTCGAGAACTAGCGGGGGGCCCAAGCACAGATACGCAGTATTTT
CSVEFRELAGGPSTDTQYF
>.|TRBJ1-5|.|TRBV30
TGTGCCTGGAGCGCCGGACGTGGACAGTATAGCAATCAGCCCCAGCATTTT
CAWSAGRGQYSNQPQHF
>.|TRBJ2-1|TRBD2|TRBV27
TGTGCCAGCAGTTGGGGGGGAGGGGTGAGGAATGAGCAGTTCTTC
CASSWGGGVRNEQFF
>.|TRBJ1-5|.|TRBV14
TGTGCCAGCAGCCGGCAGGGAGGGCAGCCCCAGCATTTT
CASSRQGGQPQHF
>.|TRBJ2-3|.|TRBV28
TGTGCCAGCCGACATACTCACACGGATACGCAGTATTTT
CASRHTHTDTQYF
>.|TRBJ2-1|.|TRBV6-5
TGTGCCAGCAGTTACTCTCTAGCTCAAAACAATGAGCAGTTCTTC
CASSYSLAQNNEQFF
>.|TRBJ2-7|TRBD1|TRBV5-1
TGCGCCAGCAGCTTTGGGACAGGGGGCTCCTACGAGCAGTACTTC
CASSFGTGGSYEQYF
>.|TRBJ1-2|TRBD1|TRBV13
TGTGCCAGCAGCTTGGGACAGGGTTTCGAGGGCTACACCTTC
CASSLGQGFEGYTF
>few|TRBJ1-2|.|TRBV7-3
TGTGCCAGCAGCTCCGGGACTGAGGATGGCTACACCTTC
CASSSGTEDGYTF
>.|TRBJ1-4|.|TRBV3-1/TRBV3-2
TGTGCCAGCAGCCTTCCGGGAGGTGCGGCGGAAAAACTGTTTTTT
CASSLPGGAAEKLFF
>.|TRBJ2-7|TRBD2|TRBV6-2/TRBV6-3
TGTGCCAGCAGTTACCCGAGCGGGGGGATTTACGAGCAGTACTTC
CASSYPSGGIYEQYF
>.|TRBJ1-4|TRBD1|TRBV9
TGTGCCAGCAGCGTAGCCGGGACAGGGATGAATGAAAAACTGTTTTTT
CASSVAGTGMNEKLFF
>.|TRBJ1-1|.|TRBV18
TGTGCCAGCTCACCGACGAACAGGGACCTGAACACTGAAGCTTTCTTT
CASSPTNRDLNTEAFF
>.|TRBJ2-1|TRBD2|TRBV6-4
TGTGCCAGCAGCAGACTAGCGGGGGACCGGGGCAATGAGCAGTTCTTC
CASSRLAGDRGNEQFF
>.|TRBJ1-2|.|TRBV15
TGTGCCACCAGCAGACCACCGGGCCAGGGTGTTGTTAACTATGGCTACACCTTC
CATSRPPGQGVVNYGYTF
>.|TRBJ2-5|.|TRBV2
TGTGCCAGCCACTACTCAGAAATACGCCAAGAGACCCAGTACTTC
CASHYSEIRQETQYF
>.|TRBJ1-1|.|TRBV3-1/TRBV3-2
TGTGCCAGCAGCCTTTATATAACGGGCACTGAAGCTTTCTTT
CASSLYITGTEAFF
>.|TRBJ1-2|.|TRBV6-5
TGTGCCAGCAGTTACCAGGGGAACTATGGCTACACCTTC
CASSYQGNYGYTF
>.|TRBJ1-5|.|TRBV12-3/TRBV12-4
TGTGCCAGCAGTTTCGGCGGGCCCCAGCATTTT
CASSFGGPQHF
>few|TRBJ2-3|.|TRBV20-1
TGCAGTGCTCCTAGCGTAGATACGCAGTATTTT
CSAPSVDTQYF
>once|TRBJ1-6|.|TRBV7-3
TGTGCCAGCAGCTTATTCGGACACAAGAGCTCCTATAATTCACCCCTCCACTTT
CASSLFGHKSSYNSPLHF
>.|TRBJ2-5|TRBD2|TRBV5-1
TGCGCCAGCAGTGGGAGGGCGGGAGAGACCCAGTACTTC
CASSGRAGETQYF
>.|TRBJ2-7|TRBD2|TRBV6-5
TGTGCCAGCAGAGCACCCGGGACTACCTCCGACGAGCAGTACTTC
CASRAPGTTSDEQYF